What follows are 23 T cell receptor beta chains derived from one specimen sequenced in a study of beta chain features in type 1 diabetes. Their cognate antigens are unknown. Reverse transcription of all isolated RNA meant that expressed TCRB transcripts were sequenced. Generated by immunoSEQ multiplex PCR, the TCRdb table keeps only in-frame clones and is missing some. The data hold over 200,000 clones, with under 13% observed a single time. Whole-study results and caveats: Moderate yet significant TCRB CDR3 shortening was seen in Type 1 diabetes patients in all four CD4+ subsets.

The sequenced material came from naive CD4+ T cells from blood. The receptors derive from a young man with type 1 diabetes.

This clone was found a few times. The CDR3 DNA sequence: TGTGCCAGCTCACCACCGTCCAAAGAGACCCAGTACTTC. Its protein is CASSPPSKETQYF. The V and J genes are TRBV18 and TRBJ2-5; D ambiguous. The CDR3 covers 13 residues. Germline V lookup: CDR1 KGHSH, CDR2 LQKENI. Trimming removed 0 bases from V and 3 bases from J, with 5 bases in between.

This clone was seen a few times. The chain links TRBV28 to TRBJ2-7; D is uncertain. The V gene lost 4 bases and the J gene lost 5 bases, with 9 bases spanning the gap. This CDR3 spans 12 amino acids. Per germline, CDR1 MDHEN and CDR2 SYDVKM. CDR3 protein: CASSSLRDEQYF. CDR3 sequence (DNA): TGTGCCAGCAGTTCTCTCCGCGACGAGCAGTACTTC.

The V call is TRBV7-2, the J call TRBJ1-6; maybe TRBD1 (5 bases). The CDR3 contains 11 residues. In germline, CDR1 is SGHTA, CDR2 FQGNSA. The V gene lost 1 base and the J gene lost 13 bases, with 5 bases spanning the gap. CDR3 sequence: CASSLGGPLHF. The CDR3 DNA reads as TGTGCCAGCAGCTTAGGGGGCCCCCTCCACTTT.

In regard to this clone: Germline and junction disagree at one end, which may indicate a read error. The rearrangement links TRBV7-7 to TRBJ2-5; the match to TRBD2 covers 12 bases. Germline V gives CDR1 SSHAT, CDR2 FNYEAQ (reference sequence). This CDR3 is built from 20 residues. The CDR3 DNA is TGTGCTAGCAGCTTAGTGTACCGACTAGCGGGGGTATCGTACCAAGAGACCCAGTACTTC. Encoded protein: CASSLVYRLAGVSYQETQYF. Full variable domain (rest looked up from reference TRBV7-7 and TRBJ2-5): GAGVSQSPRYKVTKRGQDVTLRCDPISSHATLYWYQQALGQGPEFLTYFNYEAQPDKSGLPSDRFSAERPEGSISTLTIQRTEQRDSAMYRCASSLVYRLAGVSYQETQYFGPGTRLLVL.

The gene calls are TRBV28 and TRBJ2-2; 8 bases match TRBD1. V shed 4 bases, J shed 6 bases, and the junction held 10 bases outside the gene matches. The CDR3 length is 16 residues. Looked up from germline, CDR1 is MDHEN and CDR2 is SYDVKM. The CDR3 DNA reads TGTGCCAGCAGTTCACCTGGACAGGGTTTAGCCGGGGAGCTGTTTTTT. This gives the protein CASSSPGQGLAGELFF.

The CDR3 reads CSVNLPPGQRDTQYF. The CDR3 DNA sequence: TGCAGCGTCAACCTCCCCCCGGGACAAAGAGATACGCAGTATTTT. The chain joins TRBV29-1 to TRBJ2-3, with D possibly TRBD1 on 6 matching bases. The CDR3 runs to 15 residues. CDR1 SQVTM and CDR2 ANQGSEA come from the germline V gene. V lost 6 bases, J lost 5 bases, and 21 bases lay in between.

This clone turned up a few times. V gene TRBV28 combines with J gene TRBJ1-5; D is undetermined. The CDR3 runs 13 residues. Germline V gene sequence: CDR1 MDHEN, CDR2 SYDVKM. V was clipped by 3 bases and J by 5 bases, with 8 bases between them. This CDR3 reads CASSFLGDQPQHF. The CDR3 DNA reads as TGTGCCAGCAGTTTTCTTGGAGATCAGCCCCAGCATTTT.

About this clone itself: The same CDR3 can be traced to other DNA sequences in this sample. The V and J genes are TRBV5-1 and TRBJ2-1; perhaps TRBD1 as D (5 bases). Germline V gives CDR1 SGHRS, CDR2 YFSETQ. The CDR3 is 15 amino acids. V gave up 0 bases and J gave up 0 bases, with 7 bases separating them. The CDR3 loop is CASSLVGVSYNEQFF. Here the CDR3 DNA reads TGCGCCAGCAGCTTGGTAGGGGTCTCCTACAATGAGCAGTTCTTC.

The V call is TRBV2, the J call TRBJ1-5; 9 bases line up with TRBD1. V lost 6 bases, J lost 7 bases, and 7 bases stayed unmatched. This CDR3 comprises 14 residues. Germline V gene data show CDR1 as SNHLY and CDR2 as FYNNEI. The CDR3 loop reads CASSHTGGGQPQHF. CDR3 DNA sequence: TGTGCCAGCAGCCACACAGGGGGCGGACAGCCCCAGCATTTT.

This clone was found a few times. The V call is TRBV15, the J call TRBJ1-6, with D unresolved. The CDR3 length is 14 residues. With 3 bases removed from V and 7 bases from J, the gap between germline ends came to 10 bases. Germline V CDR1 and CDR2: LNHNV, YYDKDF (reference sequence). This CDR3 reads CATSRATENSPLHF. Written as DNA, the CDR3 is TGTGCCACCAGCAGGGCAACAGAGAATTCACCCCTCCACTTT.

This clone occurred a few times. V gene TRBV5-4 combines with J gene TRBJ2-7, with 10 bases matching TRBD1. The V gene's germline CDR1 is SGHNT and CDR2 YYREEE (reference sequence). With 4 bases clipped from V and 4 bases from J, the junction kept 5 bases outside the gene matches. The CDR3 spans 14 residues. The CDR3 is CASSKTGGGYEQYF. The DNA for the CDR3 is TGTGCCAGCAGCAAGACAGGGGGCGGGTACGAGCAGTACTTC.

This clone has more than one count but fewer than ten. V gene TRBV25-1 combines with J gene TRBJ2-7; 8 positions agree with TRBD1. The germline gives CDR1 MGHDK, CDR2 SYGVNS. There are 13 residues in the CDR3. The ends lost 4 bases at V and 5 bases at J; junction bases unmatched: 4. Here the CDR3 reads CASSGWTGNEQYF. The CDR3, as DNA: TGTGCCAGCAGTGGTTGGACAGGGAACGAGCAGTACTTC.

To note about this clone: The junction departs from germline at one end; a sequencing error may be responsible. V and J are TRBV7-7 and TRBJ2-1; 8 nucleotides agree with TRBD2. This CDR3 spans 15 amino acids. Germline assignment: CDR1 SSHAT and CDR2 FNYEAQ (reference sequence). The CDR3 here is CASSVGGGPRNEQFF. As DNA, the CDR3 is TGTGCTAGCAGCGTAGGCGGGGGGCCGAGGAATGAGCAGTTCTTC.

Only a few counts were recorded for this clone. This sequence joins TRBV19 and TRBJ1-2, with D possibly TRBD1 on 6 matching bases. Germline CDR1 and CDR2: LNHDA and SQIVND (reference sequence). This CDR3 is built from 14 residues. Trimming took off 6 bases at V and 3 bases at J, with 14 bases between the two ends. This CDR3 reads CASSPGGAHYGYTF. The CDR3 DNA follows: TGTGCCAGTAGCCCCGGGGGGGCGCACTATGGCTACACCTTC.

J is TRBJ2-3 and V is TRBV7-2, with D possibly being TRBD2 (7 bases). The germline V and J ends were trimmed by 5 bases and 4 bases, with 25 bases remaining between them. This CDR3 comprises 18 residues. CDR1 SGHTA and CDR2 FQGNSA come from the germline V gene. CDR3 bases: TGTGCCAGCAGCCCACCTCGACACTACGCGGGGGCCCCAGATACGCAGTATTTT. This encodes CASSPPRHYAGAPDTQYF.

V and J are TRBV2 and TRBJ1-2, with 7 bases aligning to TRBD1. The CDR3 has 12 amino acids. Germline lookup yields CDR1 SNHLY and CDR2 FYNNEI. After removal of 8 bases from V and 5 bases from J, the junction contained 5 bases not matched to a gene. In DNA, the CDR3 is TGTGCCAGCGAGGGACAGACATATGGCTACACCTTC. Protein: CASEGQTYGYTF.

V gene TRBV9 combines with J gene TRBJ2-3; D uncertain. The CDR3 runs 14 residues. V lost 0 bases and J lost 0, with 5 bases in between. Germline CDR1 and CDR2: SGDLS and YYNGEE. The CDR3 DNA sequence: TGTGCCAGCAGCGTAGCGCTAAGCACAGATACGCAGTATTTT. This encodes CASSVALSTDTQYF.

The chain has TRBV7-9 and TRBJ1-2; TRBD1 aligns across 9 bases. CDR3 size: 13 residues. Germline CDR1 and CDR2: SEHNR and FQNEAQ (reference sequence). With V trimmed by 5 bases and J by 4 bases, 2 bases remained unmatched. The CDR3 coding sequence is TGTGCCAGCAGCAAGGACAGGGGCTATGGCTACACCTTC. Translating it yields CASSKDRGYGYTF.

This clone has just a few counts. The chain has TRBV6-5 and TRBJ2-2; D remains ambiguous. The CDR3 length is 16 residues. Deletions cut 0 bases from V and 0 bases from J, with 8 bases between. CDR1 is MNHEY, CDR2 SVGAGI, per germline. CDR3 bases: TGTGCCAGCAGTTACTCCCAGGTTGCGAACACCGGGGAGCTGTTTTTT. Protein sequence: CASSYSQVANTGELFF.

A few counts support this clone. The chain carries TRBV30 and TRBJ2-1, with TRBD2 matching over 9 bases. The CDR3 is 14 amino acids. Germline V CDR1 and CDR2: GTSNPN, SVGIG (reference sequence). V was pared by 5 bases and J by 6 bases, with 8 bases of the junction left unmatched. CDR3 protein: CAWRGGGSFNEQFF. In DNA, the CDR3 is TGTGCCTGGCGCGGGGGGGGGTCGTTCAATGAGCAGTTCTTC.

Only a few counts were recorded for this clone. V gene TRBV7-9 combines with J gene TRBJ2-5; 10 nucleotides line up with TRBD1. The trim removed 10 bases at V and 5 bases at J, leaving 19 bases unmatched. CDR1 SEHNR and CDR2 FQNEAQ come from the germline V gene (reference sequence). This CDR3 has 17 amino acids. The CDR3 loop reads CATIANAGTGAWETQYF. The CDR3, as DNA: TGTGCCACCATAGCGAATGCCGGGACAGGGGCCTGGGAGACCCAGTACTTC.

The chain couples TRBV27 to TRBJ2-3; TRBD1 matches at 7 bases. The CDR3 spans 14 residues. Losses at the gene ends were 5 bases for V and 7 bases for J; bases not matched to a gene: 9. Germline CDR1 MNHEY, CDR2 SMNVEV (reference sequence). For the CDR3, the DNA is TGTGCCAGCAGTCCTAGGACAGGCTCGTATACGCAGTATTTT. This sequence encodes CASSPRTGSYTQYF.

This CDR3 reads CASSQARDTQYF. The CDR3 coding sequence is TGCGCCAGCAGCCAAGCGCGAGATACGCAGTATTTT. The chain has TRBV4-1 and TRBJ2-3; D remains ambiguous. This CDR3 has 12 residues. Germline-derived CDR1 and CDR2 are MGHRA and YSYEKL. V was shortened by 1 base and J by 5 bases, with 4 bases between the two germline ends.